This entry lists 24 T cell receptor beta chains sequenced from one sample in a study of blood T cell repertoires in COVID-19. The table came from immunoSEQ multiplex PCR; TCRdb's copy has only in-frame clones and leaves some out. The repertoire includes roughly 340,000 clones, around 89% of them detected once, and around 3% sits in the top ten. Sequences were obtained from peripheral blood. These receptors were taken from a woman younger than 45 with COVID-19, enrolled during active disease.

V gene TRBV4-3 combines with J gene TRBJ2-1; 10 bases are a match to TRBD2. This CDR3 is 17 amino acids long. V lost 0 bases to trimming and J lost 7 bases; unmatched junction nucleotides: 9. The germline CDR1 and CDR2 sequences are LGHNA and YSLEER. This chain's CDR3 is CASSQDLAGVRGNEQFF. CDR3 nucleotides: TGCGCCAGCAGCCAAGATCTAGCGGGGGTTCGTGGGAATGAGCAGTTCTTC.

The V call is TRBV11-3, the J call TRBJ2-3, with a possible D match to TRBD2 (5 bases). V was trimmed by 5 bases and J by 2 bases, leaving 17 bases between them. Germline CDR1 reads SGHNT; CDR2 reads YENEEA. This CDR3 has 16 residues. The CDR3 region has the DNA TGTGCCAGCAGCCCCCCGGGTGAGCGGTACACAGATACGCAGTATTTT. Amino acid sequence: CASSPPGERYTDTQYF.

The chain recombines TRBV28 with TRBJ1-2; 7 nucleotides line up with TRBD1. The length of the CDR3 is 12 residues. CDR1 is MDHEN, CDR2 SYDVKM, per germline. V dropped 8 bases and J dropped 5; count of bases not matched to a gene: 5. CDR3 region: CASQGQRYGYTF. In nucleotides, the CDR3 is TGTGCCAGCCAGGGACAGCGATATGGCTACACCTTC.

This clone was observed once. This chain joins TRBV10-3 and TRBJ2-7; TRBD1 matches 8 bases. The germline V gene encodes CDR1 ENHRY and CDR2 SYGVKD. The CDR3 extends over 14 amino acids. Trimming removed 3 bases from V and 4 bases from J; junction bases left unmatched: 5. The chain's CDR3 is CAISDLRTGYEQYF. The CDR3 DNA reads as TGTGCCATCAGTGATCTTAGGACAGGGTACGAGCAGTACTTC.

The chain recombines TRBV2 with TRBJ1-5, with D perhaps matching TRBD1 (5 bases). The CDR3 runs to 14 residues. Germline V lookup: CDR1 SNHLY, CDR2 FYNNEI. Trimming pared 2 bases from V and 9 bases from J, leaving 14 bases between. CDR3 sequence: CASSERGGLAPQHF. DNA for the CDR3: TGTGCCAGCAGTGAACGGGGGGGGTTGGCGCCCCAGCATTTT.

The chain uses TRBV19 and TRBJ2-1; D is unresolved. CDR3 size: 15 residues. V was clipped by 2 bases and J by 6 bases, with 14 bases between them. The germline gives CDR1 LNHDA, CDR2 SQIVND (reference sequence). CDR3 DNA: TGTGCCAGTAGTATAAACCCCCTTAGTCCCAATGAGCAGTTCTTC. Its translation: CASSINPLSPNEQFF.

The chain carries TRBV5-8 and TRBJ2-3; 11 nucleotides line up with TRBD2. Germline V gene data show CDR1 as SGHTS and CDR2 as YDEGEE. The trim removed 3 bases at V and 5 bases at J, leaving 11 bases unmatched. CDR3 length: 17 residues. CDR3: CASSYFLAGGFKDTQYF. CDR3 DNA sequence: TGTGCCAGCAGCTACTTCTTAGCGGGGGGGTTTAAAGATACGCAGTATTTT.

The V gene is TRBV7-6, the J gene TRBJ2-2; 7 bases match TRBD1. Germline-derived CDR1 and CDR2 are SGHVS and FNYEAQ. The CDR3 sequence is 17 residues long. The trim removed 5 bases at V and 0 bases at J, leaving 9 bases unmatched. This CDR3 is CASSGYRGQSNTGELFF. As DNA, the CDR3 is TGTGCCAGCAGCGGCTACAGGGGCCAATCGAACACCGGGGAGCTGTTTTTT.

This sequence joins TRBV4-1 and TRBJ1-6, with 8 positions matching TRBD1. CDR1 is MGHRA, CDR2 YSYEKL, per germline. The V and J ends lost 1 base and 7 bases, in that order; junction bases with no gene match: 6. This CDR3 is 16 amino acids long. The CDR3 protein is CASSQGQGAQNSPLHF. The CDR3 coding sequence is TGCGCCAGCAGCCAAGGGCAGGGGGCTCAGAATTCACCCCTCCACTTT.

V and J are TRBV24-1 and TRBJ2-1, with 7 bases fitting TRBD1. CDR1 and CDR2 from the germline V gene are KGHDR and SFDVKD. Trimming at V came to 4 bases and at J to 7 bases, leaving 9 bases not matched to a gene. The CDR3 covers 15 residues. This chain's CDR3 is CATSDRQGAVNEQFF. As DNA, the CDR3 is TGTGCCACCAGTGACAGACAGGGAGCTGTGAATGAGCAGTTCTTC.

This chain connects TRBV24-1 to TRBJ2-7; 12 bases match TRBD2. J was trimmed by 6 bases and V by 10 bases; bases with no gene match: 27. Per germline, CDR1 KGHDR and CDR2 SFDVKD. The CDR3 runs 20 residues. CDR3 DNA: TGTGCCACGATGAAGTCTAGGACTAGCGGGAAAGTCCCCTCTCGTGCCGAGCAGTACGTC. It translates to CATMKSRTSGKVPSRAEQYV.

The rearrangement links TRBV6-5 to TRBJ2-3; D gene ambiguous. Germline V CDR1 and CDR2: MNHEY, SVGAGI. CDR3 length: 14 amino acids. Deletions cut 5 bases from V and 0 bases from J, with 9 bases between. The CDR3 sequence is CASSHTLSTDTQYF. The DNA of the CDR3 is TGTGCCAGCAGTCACACATTAAGCACAGATACGCAGTATTTT.

The chain employs TRBV11-3 and TRBJ2-1; no clear D gene. The CDR3 spans 13 residues. In germline, CDR1 is SGHNT, CDR2 YENEEA. V was shortened by 2 bases and J by 5 bases, with 7 bases between the two germline ends. CDR3 in amino acids: CASSLQVDNEQFF. The DNA for the CDR3 is TGTGCCAGCAGCTTACAGGTTGACAATGAGCAGTTCTTC.

This clone was counted a few times. This CDR3 is CASSWTGDNEKLFF. The CDR3 DNA reads TGTGCCAGCAGCTGGACAGGGGATAATGAAAAACTGTTTTTT. V usage is TRBV7-9 and J usage is TRBJ1-4; 9 bases match TRBD1. Germline V gene lookup returns CDR1 SEHNR and CDR2 FQNEAQ (reference sequence). This CDR3 has 14 amino acids. J was trimmed by 4 bases and V by 4 bases; bases with no gene match: 1.

This chain connects TRBV4-2 to TRBJ1-5; 9 nucleotides line up with TRBD1. J gave up 7 bases and V 0 bases, and 4 bases lay outside the gene matches. There are 15 residues in the CDR3. The germline V gene has CDR1 LGHNA and CDR2 YNFKEQ. This CDR3 is CASSQDGDREQPQHF. The DNA of the CDR3 is TGTGCCAGCAGCCAAGATGGGGACAGGGAACAGCCCCAGCATTTT.

V gene TRBV5-1 combines with J gene TRBJ2-6; 8 bases fit TRBD1. This CDR3 comprises 18 residues. Germline CDR1 is SGHRS and CDR2 is YFSETQ. Trimming cost V 4 bases and J 3 bases; bases outside gene matches: 12. CDR3 sequence (DNA): TGCGCCAGCAGCCCGTTTCAGGGGGCCCTTGGTGGGGCCAACGTCCTGACTTTC. The encoded protein is CASSPFQGALGGANVLTF.

V and J are TRBV6-6 and TRBJ1-5; possibly TRBD1 for D (5 bases). The germline V gene has CDR1 MNHNY and CDR2 SVGAGI (reference sequence). Trimming removed 8 bases at V and 7 bases at J, with 15 bases between. The CDR3 is 13 residues long. The CDR3 DNA reads as TGTGCCAGCGTAGACAGTTATGTCCAGCCCCAGCATTTT. It is translated as CASVDSYVQPQHF.

CDR3: CASSYLSPGDTGELFF. In DNA, the CDR3 is TGTGCCAGCAGTTACCTCAGCCCGGGGGACACCGGGGAGCTGTTTTTT. The chain has TRBV6-2 or TRBV6-3 and TRBJ2-2, with D perhaps TRBD2 (6 bases). Germline loops: CDR1 MNHEY, CDR2 SVGEGT. Trimming removed 2 bases at V and 3 bases at J, with 13 bases between. The CDR3 runs 16 residues.

The gene calls are TRBV4-3 and TRBJ2-2; 9 nucleotides agree with TRBD2. Trimming took 5 bases from V and 4 from J; bases not matched to a gene: 5. The CDR3 is 15 residues long. Germline-derived CDR1 and CDR2 are LGHNA and YSLEER. The CDR3 is CASSYTSGFTGELFF. In DNA form, the CDR3 reads TGCGCCAGCAGCTACACTAGCGGGTTCACCGGGGAGCTGTTTTTT.

A word on this clone: The identical CDR3 is also encoded by other nucleotide sequences in the sample. This chain links TRBV6-2 or TRBV6-3 with TRBJ2-1; 12 bases align to TRBD2. CDR3 length equals 15 residues. The J segment lost 7 bases and the V segment lost 2 bases, leaving 3 bases of the junction unmatched. Germline V gene lookup returns CDR1 MNHEY and CDR2 SVGEGT. The CDR3 DNA reads as TGTGCCAGCAGTTACCCTAGCGGGAGGGCGAATGAGCAGTTCTTC. This translates into CASSYPSGRANEQFF.

This sequence joins TRBV25-1 and TRBJ2-3, with 8 positions matching TRBD1. This CDR3 has 17 residues. The germline gives CDR1 MGHDK, CDR2 SYGVNS. V was clipped by 4 bases and J by 3 bases; unmatched bases: 12. Here the CDR3 DNA reads TGTGCCAGCAGTGGTATTAAGGACAGGGCCTTGACAGATACGCAGTATTTT. Residues: CASSGIKDRALTDTQYF.

This clone came up once. This chain links TRBV6-5 with TRBJ1-6; tentatively, D is TRBD1 (6 bases). Per germline, CDR1 MNHEY and CDR2 SVGAGI. This CDR3 has 15 amino acids. Trimming shortened V by 2 bases and J by 8 bases, and 13 bases separated the two germline ends. The CDR3 DNA is TGTGCCAGCAGTTACCAGGGGATGAAGGATTCACCCCTCCACTTT. Protein: CASSYQGMKDSPLHF.

The J gene is TRBJ2-1, the V gene TRBV7-8; D possibly corresponds to TRBD2 (6 bases). This CDR3 region has 14 residues. Trimming pared 0 bases from V and 4 bases from J, leaving 7 bases between. In germline, CDR1 is SGHVS, CDR2 FQNEAQ. The CDR3, as DNA: TGTGCCAGCAGCTTAGCGGGGGGATACAATGAGCAGTTCTTC. This gives the protein CASSLAGGYNEQFF.

The chain has TRBV2 and TRBJ1-6; the match to TRBD1 covers 7 bases. The CDR3 has 15 residues. The trim removed 7 bases at V and 9 bases at J, leaving 12 bases unmatched. Germline assignment: CDR1 SNHLY and CDR2 FYNNEI. The CDR3 protein is CASTRDSHLGSPLHF. CDR3 in DNA: TGTGCCAGCACCCGGGACAGCCATTTGGGTTCACCCCTCCACTTT.